The 25 T cell receptor beta chains listed next were all sequenced from one sample in a study of CXCR3-negative and CXCR3-positive naive CD8 T cells. Study conclusions and caveats: Researchers report that CXCR3-positive naive cells carry more hydrophobic TRB CDR3s than CXCR3-negative naive cells.

No antigen has been assigned to these receptors. UMI-labeled 5' RACE TRB cDNA libraries were prepared from the cells. TCRdb reprocessed the 5' RACE reads, with one entry per CDR3 protein and no DNA. This sample's table reports 130,000 to 150,000 distinct CDR3 sequences. Source material: naive CXCR3+ CD8+ T cells from blood. The subset denotes: CD45RO-CCR7+CD27+CD95- naive CD8+ T cells expressing CXCR3 (TNR3+). The receptors derive from a human donor in good health. Some clones in this sample may be carry-over from other donors' samples.

The rearrangement uses TRBV9 and TRBJ2-7; the D gene TCRdb calls, TRBD1, cannot be checked with no DNA. Per germline, CDR1 SGDLS and CDR2 YYNGEE. This CDR3 contains 15 residues. This CDR3 is CASSVYPGTSYEQYF.

J is TRBJ2-7 and V is TRBV15; TCRdb's D call of TRBD2 is untestable without DNA. The germline V gene encodes CDR1 LNHNV and CDR2 YYDKDF (reference sequence). The CDR3 is 16 residues long. The chain's CDR3 is CATAPGGPGRSYEQYF.

The V gene is TRBV18, the J gene TRBJ2-7; the TCRdb D gene call, TRBD1, has no DNA to confirm it. This CDR3 has 16 residues. Germline V gene lookup returns CDR1 KGHSH and CDR2 LQKENI. This chain's CDR3 is CASSPPGAGLAYEQYF.

The V gene is TRBV9, the J gene TRBJ2-7; TCRdb returns TRBD1, unconfirmable since there is no DNA. The CDR3 runs 15 residues. Germline V gives CDR1 SGDLS, CDR2 YYNGEE. The CDR3 here is CASSVGGQGAYEQYF.

The chain couples TRBV29-1 to TRBJ2-7; TCRdb outputs TRBD2, but without DNA this stays unchecked. The CDR3 totals 12 residues. From germline, CDR1 is SQVTM and CDR2 ANQGSEA. The CDR3 loop reads CSVDGPYYEQYF.

The chain is built from TRBV28 and TRBJ2-1. Germline CDR1 MDHEN, CDR2 SYDVKM. The CDR3 loop spans 16 amino acids. The CDR3 sequence: CASSLLIGGSYNEQFF.

The chain links TRBV7-6 to TRBJ2-1; TCRdb picks TRBD1, but there is no DNA to check that call. CDR3 length: 14 amino acids. CDR1 is SGHVS, CDR2 FNYEAQ, per germline. The CDR3 reads CASSLRGQDNEQFF.

V gene TRBV28 combines with J gene TRBJ2-1; TCRdb returns TRBD1, unconfirmable since there is no DNA. This CDR3 region has 14 residues. Germline V gene sequence: CDR1 MDHEN, CDR2 SYDVKM. The CDR3 protein is CASSPVGYYNEQFF.

This chain uses TRBV7-3 with TRBJ1-1. Germline V gene data show CDR1 as SGHTA and CDR2 as FQGTGA. The length of the CDR3 is 13 residues. This CDR3 reads CASSLEYNTEAFF. Full variable domain (rest looked up from reference TRBV7-3 and TRBJ1-1): GAGVSQTPSNKVTEKGKYVELRCDPISGHTALYWYRQSLGQGPEFLIYFQGTGAADDSGLPNDRFFAVRPEGSVSTLKIQRTERGDSAVYLCASSLEYNTEAFFGQGTRLTVV.

The chain couples TRBV20-1 to TRBJ2-3; TCRdb's D call, TRBD2, is unchecked because there is no DNA. Germline CDR1 is DFQATT and CDR2 is SNEGSKA (reference sequence). CDR3 length: 19 amino acids. This chain's CDR3 is CSAKDSQGAGEPSTDTQYF.

The chain links TRBV6-1 to TRBJ2-2. CDR3 length equals 13 residues. Germline assignment: CDR1 MNHNS and CDR2 SASEGT. CDR3 region: CASSEFGSGELFF.

This chain uses TRBV4-2 with TRBJ1-2. The CDR3 totals 13 residues. Germline-derived CDR1 and CDR2 are LGHNA and YNFKEQ. The CDR3 here is CASSQDRIGGYTF.

CDR3: CASSSKAGGPSEQYF. The genes are TRBV7-6 and TRBJ2-7; TCRdb selects TRBD2, and the lack of DNA leaves this call unchecked. Germline V lookup: CDR1 SGHVS, CDR2 FNYEAQ. The CDR3 contains 15 residues.

The genes are TRBV5-1 and TRBJ1-5; TCRdb gives TRBD1 as the D gene, but with no DNA this cannot be confirmed. CDR1 and CDR2 from the germline V gene are SGHRS and YFSETQ. CDR3 length: 15 amino acids. CDR3 in amino acids: CASSLAGGSNQPQHF.

The J gene is TRBJ2-4, the V gene TRBV7-8; TCRdb picks TRBD1, but there is no DNA to check that call. CDR3 length: 16 residues. CDR1 and CDR2 (germline): SGHVS, FQNEAQ. CDR3 residues: CASTPLGDIAKNIQYF.

The CDR3 reads CSVGSGMETDGYTF. This rearrangement joins TRBV29-1 to TRBJ1-2; TCRdb's assignment of TRBD1 cannot be checked, as there is no DNA. Germline-derived CDR1 and CDR2 are SQVTM and ANQGSEA. This CDR3 spans 14 amino acids.

The chain recombines TRBV29-1 with TRBJ2-7. The germline CDR1 and CDR2 sequences are SQVTM and ANQGSEA. The length of the CDR3 is 13 residues. The CDR3 protein is CSVEFGVPYEQYF.

The rearrangement links TRBV7-6 to TRBJ2-1; TCRdb's D gene call, TRBD1, goes unchecked for lack of DNA. Germline CDR1 is SGHVS and CDR2 is FNYEAQ. The CDR3 loop spans 12 amino acids. CDR3 residues: CASSLRRDEQFF.

The chain links TRBV11-3 to TRBJ2-5; TCRdb proposes TRBD1, but this gene call is untestable without DNA. The CDR3 has 16 residues. Per germline, CDR1 SGHNT and CDR2 YENEEA. The CDR3 is CASSPRQGGYQETQYF. Using reference TRBV11-3 and TRBJ2-5 for the parts outside the CDR3, the full variable domain is EAGVVQSPRYKIIEKKQPVAFWCNPISGHNTLYWYLQNLGQGPELLIRYENEEAVDDSQLPKDRFSAERLKGVDSTLKIQPAELGDSAVYLCASSPRQGGYQETQYFGPGTRLLVL.

The gene calls are TRBV7-6 and TRBJ1-1. The CDR3 runs 15 residues. Per the germline V gene, CDR1 is SGHVS and CDR2 is FNYEAQ. The CDR3 region is CASSQRQGVNTEAFF.

The chain's CDR3 is CASTWGYEKLFF. This chain joins TRBV25-1 and TRBJ1-4; absent DNA, TCRdb's TRBD1 call cannot be checked. This CDR3 is built from 12 residues. CDR1 is MGHDK and CDR2 is SYGVNS in the germline V gene.

The rearrangement links TRBV29-1 to TRBJ2-5; without DNA, the TCRdb call of TRBD2 cannot be checked. The CDR3 totals 16 residues. The germline CDR1 and CDR2 sequences are SQVTM and ANQGSEA. CDR3 loop: CSVVAAGGPSAETQYF.

This chain connects TRBV27 to TRBJ2-5. The CDR3 runs 16 residues. Germline CDR1 reads MNHEY; CDR2 reads SMNVEV (reference sequence). Here the CDR3 reads CASSQEISARKETQYF.

The J gene is TRBJ2-7, the V gene TRBV7-9. The CDR3 runs 15 residues. CDR1 and CDR2 from the germline V gene are SEHNR and FQNEAQ (reference sequence). The CDR3 protein is CASSLESGTAYEQYF.

The chain has TRBV29-1 and TRBJ2-2. Germline V gives CDR1 SQVTM, CDR2 ANQGSEA. This CDR3 contains 12 residues. CDR3 sequence: CSVVHYTGELFF.